One and the same sample provided the 6 T cell receptor beta chains below, sequenced in a study of T cell clones after liver transplantation. TCRdb's copy holds only in-frame clones and misses some; the assay was immunoSEQ multiplex PCR. The table has 40,000 to 55,000 clones, approximately 86% seen once; the top ten hold roughly 2.5%. The sequenced sample was CD4+ T cells from blood, obtained 24 months after liver transplant. These receptors came from a human patient who received a liver transplant. Some T cells may trace back to the graft donor.

The chain links TRBV5-1 to TRBJ2-3; TRBD2 aligns across 11 bases. Unmatched junction bases numbered 8, after V lost 5 bases and J lost 0 bases. Germline V gene data show CDR1 as SGHRS and CDR2 as YFSETQ. The CDR3 totals 17 residues. As DNA, the CDR3 is TGCGCCAGCAGTACCGGACTAGCGGGCCCAAGCACAGATACGCAGTATTTT. As protein: CASSTGLAGPSTDTQYF.

This clone came up a few times. This rearrangement joins TRBV25-1 to TRBJ2-4, with 10 bases matching TRBD1. The germline V gene encodes CDR1 MGHDK and CDR2 SYGVNS. CDR3 length: 16 residues. Trimming removed 6 bases from V and 3 bases from J; junction bases left unmatched: 8. The CDR3 spells CASRNTGTGDKNIQYF. The CDR3 DNA sequence: TGTGCCAGCAGGAATACAGGGACAGGGGACAAAAACATTCAGTACTTC.

The J gene is TRBJ1-5, the V gene TRBV6-1; 9 bases line up with TRBD1. This CDR3 contains 14 residues. Germline V lookup: CDR1 MNHNS, CDR2 SASEGT. V dropped 6 bases and J dropped 4; count of bases not matched to a gene: 4. The chain's CDR3 is CASRRTGANQPQHF. In DNA form, the CDR3 reads TGTGCCAGCAGGAGGACAGGGGCGAATCAGCCCCAGCATTTT.

To note about this clone: The junction differs from germline at one of its ends, possibly a read error. This chain uses TRBV11-3 with TRBJ2-1; D may match TRBD1 or TRBD2 (6 bases each). The V gene's germline CDR1 is SGHNT and CDR2 YENEEA. The CDR3 has 15 residues. The CDR3 sequence is CASSFSGASGNGQFF. The CDR3 region has the DNA TGTGCCAGCAGCTTTTCGGGGGCCAGCGGCAATGGGCAGTTCTTC.

This clone was seen only once. The V and J genes are TRBV19 and TRBJ2-3, with 8 bases aligning to TRBD1. The CDR3 extends over 15 amino acids. Per germline, CDR1 LNHDA and CDR2 SQIVND (reference sequence). Germline trimming cut 5 bases from V and 1 base from J; bases unmatched to any gene: 5. CDR3 sequence reads: CASSDPGQGTDTQYF. CDR3 coding DNA: TGTGCCAGTAGTGACCCGGGACAGGGCACAGATACGCAGTATTTT.

The chain has TRBV5-4 and TRBJ1-3, with D perhaps TRBD1 (6 bases). V was clipped by 3 bases and J by 0 bases, with 10 bases between them. The CDR3 loop spans 15 amino acids. The germline V gene encodes CDR1 SGHNT and CDR2 YYREEE (reference sequence). Here the CDR3 DNA reads TGTGCCAGCAGCTCTGGACAGTCCTCTGGAAACACCATATATTTT. This gives the protein CASSSGQSSGNTIYF.